This T cell receptor beta chain was documented in a study of tumor-infiltrating lymphocytes in oesophageal squamous cell carcinoma. One entry per CDR3 protein, called by TCRdb with MiXCR from the PCR reads. Of about 16,000 distinct CDR3 sequences listed, less than 50% are singletons. This CDR3 has 15 residues. Trimming stripped 5 bases from V and 3 bases from J, with 16 bases between. CDR1 and CDR2 (germline): MDHEN, SYDVKM. This clonotype was observed many times. V gene TRBV28 combines with J gene TRBJ1-1, with D unresolved. The sample was normal esophageal tissue next to the tumor. The receptor's source is a female donor with esophageal squamous cell carcinoma. CDR3 sequence: CASSPPPWVDTEAFF. The CDR3 DNA reads as TGTGCCAGCAGTCCCCCACCATGGGTGGACACTGAAGCTTTCTTT.